One and the same sample provided the 22 T cell receptor beta chains below, sequenced in a study of CD8 T cells in ankylosing spondylitis. MiXCR, run by TCRdb on the 5' RACE reads, gives a single entry per CDR3 protein. This table holds around 330,000 distinct CDR3 sequences, 11% found once. Material for sequencing was blood, either unsorted or a sorted T cell fraction (not recorded which). The receptors stem from a female donor with ankylosing spondylitis or in good health (not recorded which).

Ten or more counts support this clonotype. This chain joins TRBV6-5 and TRBJ2-2, with TRBD1 matching 7 bases. Trimming removed 1 base from V and 4 bases from J; junction bases left unmatched: 3. Germline V gives CDR1 MNHEY, CDR2 SVGAGI. CDR3 length: 15 residues. CDR3 sequence reads: CASSYLPGGTGELFF. The CDR3 bases are TGTGCCAGCAGTTACTTGCCAGGGGGCACCGGGGAGCTGTTTTTT.

The table lists this clonotype with many counts. This chain connects TRBV20-1 to TRBJ2-1, with 12 bases matching TRBD2. This CDR3 comprises 14 residues. V was pared by 5 bases and J by 4 bases, with 3 bases of the junction left unmatched. Germline CDR1 is DFQATT and CDR2 is SNEGSKA (reference sequence). CDR3 in DNA: TGCAGTGCTCGACTAGCGGGGGTATACAATGAGCAGTTCTTC. Protein sequence: CSARLAGVYNEQFF.

V and J are TRBV28 and TRBJ2-3, with 12 bases matching TRBD2. J was trimmed by 4 bases and V by 7 bases; bases with no gene match: 6. The CDR3 runs to 15 residues. Germline lookup yields CDR1 MDHEN and CDR2 SYDVKM. CDR3 amino acids: CASIMTSGSSDTQYF. CDR3 coding DNA: TGTGCCAGCATTATGACTAGCGGGAGTTCAGATACGCAGTATTTT.

This clonotype was observed at least ten times. The chain is built from TRBV10-3 and TRBJ2-1; D perhaps matches TRBD2 (5 bases). The CDR3 extends over 12 amino acids. The V gene's germline CDR1 is ENHRY and CDR2 SYGVKD. V lost 11 bases to trimming and J lost 5 bases, with 13 bases between them. The DNA of the CDR3 is TGTGCCCTCCGGGGATCAAACAATGAGCAGTTCTTC. As protein: CALRGSNNEQFF.

The chain has TRBV5-1 and TRBJ2-2; D may be TRBD1 or TRBD2 (6 bases each). V was shortened by 0 bases and J by 2 bases, with 11 bases between the two germline ends. The CDR3 is 16 residues long. Germline V gives CDR1 SGHRS, CDR2 YFSETQ. CDR3 residues: CASSLDPGANTGELFF. DNA for the CDR3: TGCGCCAGCAGCTTGGATCCGGGGGCCAACACCGGGGAGCTGTTTTTT.

This clonotype was recorded at least ten times. CDR3 nucleotide sequence: TGCGCCAGCGGCCCCGCTGGCACAGATACGCAGTATTTT. It codes for CASGPAGTDTQYF. The rearrangement uses TRBV5-1 and TRBJ2-3, with no clear D. The V end lost 7 bases, the J end lost 1 base, and 10 bases lay between the germline ends. Per germline, CDR1 SGHRS and CDR2 YFSETQ. This CDR3 contains 13 residues.

This clonotype was observed many times. The chain carries TRBV5-5 and TRBJ1-5; D gene unclear. V was cut by 4 bases and J by 6 bases, with 11 bases left in between. The CDR3 has 13 residues. Germline V gene sequence: CDR1 SGHKS, CDR2 YYEKEE (reference sequence). The CDR3 DNA is TGTGCCAGCAGCCTTGGCACGGCTCAGCCCCAGCATTTT. Its protein product is CASSLGTAQPQHF.

This clonotype appeared many times. The J gene is TRBJ1-1, the V gene TRBV4-3; TRBD1 aligns across 7 bases. Trimming cost V 0 bases and J 7 bases; bases outside gene matches: 8. CDR1 and CDR2 from the germline V gene are LGHNA and YSLEER. The length of the CDR3 is 15 residues. As DNA, the CDR3 is TGCGCCAGCAGCCAAGATTCTCAGGGGGGATATGAAGCTTTCTTT. This codes for CASSQDSQGGYEAFF.

This clonotype has a count of ten or more. The chain links TRBV5-5 to TRBJ2-3; 7 bases are a match to TRBD2. Germline CDR1 and CDR2: SGHKS and YYEKEE (reference sequence). This CDR3 contains 16 residues. V was pared by 0 bases and J by 2 bases, with 6 bases of the junction left unmatched. The CDR3 protein is CASSLGNGGYTDTQYF. The DNA of the CDR3 is TGTGCCAGCAGCTTGGGTAACGGGGGGTACACAGATACGCAGTATTTT.

This clonotype occurred many times. This chain's CDR3 is CASSPAAGTVLYEQYF. Written as DNA, the CDR3 is TGTGCCAGCAGCCCAGCTGCCGGGACAGTTCTCTACGAGCAGTACTTC. This sequence joins TRBV7-9 and TRBJ2-7; 7 bases align to TRBD1. Unmatched junction bases numbered 13, after V lost 5 bases and J lost 3 bases. Germline V gene lookup returns CDR1 SEHNR and CDR2 FQNEAQ (reference sequence). CDR3 size: 16 residues.

This clonotype showed up many times. This rearrangement joins TRBV20-1 to TRBJ1-4; 7 bases are shared with TRBD1. Germline loops: CDR1 DFQATT, CDR2 SNEGSKA (reference sequence). J was trimmed by 0 bases and V by 6 bases; bases with no gene match: 16. The CDR3 extends over 18 amino acids. CDR3 DNA sequence: TGCAGTGCGATTCCCCCACAGGGGCGGATTACAACTAATGAAAAACTGTTTTTT. Its protein product is CSAIPPQGRITTNEKLFF.

Of note for this clonotype: The junction differs from germline at one of its ends, possibly a read error. The chain joins TRBV5-1 to TRBJ2-2; no firm D call. Germline CDR1 SGHRS, CDR2 YFSETQ. The length of the CDR3 is 14 residues. The CDR3 coding sequence is TGCGCCAGCATCTTGGAGCCTAACACCGGGGAGCTGTTTTTT. As protein: CASILEPNTGELFF. The complete variable domain, with remaining parts taken from reference TRBV5-1 and TRBJ2-2, reads KAGVTQTPRYLIKTRGQQVTLSCSPISGHRSVSWYQQTPGQGLQFLFEYFSETQRNKGNFPGRFSGRQFSNSRSEMNVSTLELGDSALYLCASILEPNTGELFFGEGSRLTVL.

This rearrangement joins TRBV6-1 to TRBJ2-1, with no clear D. The CDR3 sequence is 15 residues long. Germline-derived CDR1 and CDR2 are MNHNS and SASEGT. With 5 bases removed from V and 2 bases from J, the gap between germline ends came to 13 bases. In DNA form, the CDR3 reads TGTGCCAGCAGTACCGCAGTGCCCACCTACAATGAGCAGTTCTTC. Encoded protein: CASSTAVPTYNEQFF.

There are a few counts of this clonotype. The V gene is TRBV11-2, the J gene TRBJ2-6; TRBD2 agrees at 8 bases. Per the germline V gene, CDR1 is SGHAT and CDR2 is FQNNGV. The CDR3 has 15 residues. V dropped 3 bases and J dropped 15; count of bases not matched to a gene: 13. This CDR3 is CASSFGGSGEKGLTF. The DNA of the CDR3 is TGTGCCAGCAGCTTCGGTGGTAGCGGGGAAAAGGGCCTGACTTTC.

This clonotype was counted many times. This sequence joins TRBV9 and TRBJ1-3; 9 bases agree with TRBD1. In germline, CDR1 is SGDLS, CDR2 YYNGEE. With 4 bases clipped from V and 7 bases from J, the junction kept 9 bases outside the gene matches. This CDR3 region has 15 residues. This chain's CDR3 is CASSSAGTGYNTIYF. In DNA, the CDR3 is TGTGCCAGCAGCTCCGCCGGGACAGGGTATAACACCATATATTTT.

The sample holds a few counts of this clonotype. The V and J genes are TRBV27 and TRBJ2-1, with D possibly TRBD2 on 5 matching bases. Germline V gene data show CDR1 as MNHEY and CDR2 as SMNVEV (reference sequence). With 3 bases removed from V and 6 bases from J, the gap between germline ends came to 15 bases. CDR3 size: 15 residues. The DNA for the CDR3 is TGTGCCAGCAGTTTCGAGCCACTGAGGGCCAATGAGCAGTTCTTC. Its translation is CASSFEPLRANEQFF.

This clonotype was recorded at least ten times. V gene TRBV20-1 combines with J gene TRBJ2-2; TRBD2 aligns across 7 bases. With V trimmed by 4 bases and J by 1 base, 0 bases remained unmatched. The CDR3 is made up of 13 amino acids. Germline CDR1 DFQATT, CDR2 SNEGSKA (reference sequence). CDR3 sequence reads: CSATGGNTGELFF. The CDR3, as DNA: TGCAGTGCTACGGGGGGGAACACCGGGGAGCTGTTTTTT.

This clonotype occurred many times. V gene TRBV20-1 combines with J gene TRBJ2-4; D not resolved. With 3 bases removed from V and 5 bases from J, the gap between germline ends came to 11 bases. CDR3 length: 13 amino acids. CDR1 DFQATT and CDR2 SNEGSKA come from the germline V gene (reference sequence). CDR3 residues: CSASGATQNIQYF. The CDR3 region has the DNA TGCAGTGCTAGCGGAGCTACCCAAAACATTCAGTACTTC.

This clonotype was picked up a small number of times. The chain is built from TRBV28 and TRBJ2-7; the match to TRBD1 covers 7 bases. With V trimmed by 6 bases and J by 7 bases, 9 bases remained unmatched. This CDR3 is built from 13 residues. The germline V gene encodes CDR1 MDHEN and CDR2 SYDVKM. CDR3 DNA sequence: TGTGCCAGCAGGGGGACAGCCTTCAGGGAGCAGTACTTC. It encodes CASRGTAFREQYF. Together with reference TRBV28 and TRBJ2-7, the CDR3 gives the full variable domain: DVKVTQSSRYLVKRTGEKVFLECVQDMDHENMFWYRQDPGLGLRLIYFSYDVKMKEKGDIPEGYSVSREKKERFSLILESASTNQTSMYLCASRGTAFREQYFGPGTRLTVT.

This clonotype was seen at least ten times. The gene calls are TRBV19 and TRBJ1-5; D is undetermined. V was clipped by 5 bases and J by 6 bases, with 11 bases between them. The germline gives CDR1 LNHDA, CDR2 SQIVND (reference sequence). CDR3 length equals 13 residues. CDR3 loop: CASSQSGAQPQHF. CDR3 in DNA: TGTGCCAGTAGTCAATCGGGTGCTCAGCCCCAGCATTTT.

The CDR3 loop is CSANPQGAGEQFF. The CDR3 DNA reads as TGCAGTGCTAACCCACAGGGGGCGGGTGAGCAGTTCTTC. The V call is TRBV20-1, the J call TRBJ2-1, with 9 bases that match TRBD1. This CDR3 region has 13 residues. Germline V gives CDR1 DFQATT, CDR2 SNEGSKA (reference sequence). The V segment lost 4 bases and the J segment 9 bases; nucleotides outside the gene matches: 7.

The chain joins TRBV6-1 to TRBJ2-3; the D gene is possibly TRBD2 (5 bases). This CDR3 contains 17 residues. The germline CDR1 and CDR2 sequences are MNHNS and SASEGT. V was shortened by 5 bases and J by 1 base, with 19 bases between the two germline ends. CDR3 bases: TGTGCCAGCAGTCCTACCTTCACCGGGATCGGCACAGATACGCAGTATTTT. It yields the protein CASSPTFTGIGTDTQYF.